This T cell receptor (beta chain) is drawn from a study of blood T cell repertoires in COVID-19. The repertoire was sequenced with immunoSEQ multiplex PCR; TCRdb's copy has only in-frame clones and lacks some. The sample contains 130,000 to 150,000 clones, 85% of which appear only once. Germline CDR1 MNHEY, CDR2 SVGEGT. V was cut by 5 bases and J by 5 bases, with 19 bases left in between. This CDR3 region has 16 residues. This receptor was taken from a woman aged 40 to 50 with active or convalescent COVID-19. The rearrangement joins TRBV6-2 or TRBV6-3 to TRBJ1-5; D may be TRBD1 (6 bases). What was sequenced was peripheral blood. The CDR3 coding sequence is TGTGCCAGCAGTGACCTCGAGGGGGGGGGATATCAGCCCCAGCATTTT. Its translation: CASSDLEGGGYQPQHF.